The rows below give T cell receptor beta chains drawn from one sample of a study of PD-1 blockade in classical Hodgkin lymphoma. Using immunoSEQ multiplex PCR, the repertoire was profiled, and TCRdb retains in-frame clones only, with some absent. Found here are about 10,000 clones, roughly 79% of them singletons; the top ten hold roughly 5.5%. The input for sequencing was peripheral blood mononuclear cells (PBMCs), taken before the second cycle of nivolumab. These receptors came from a human donor with classical Hodgkin lymphoma. Both conserved end residues are part of each CDR3. The D gene is left open where the match is weak. A row's size may be missing; if present it is once, few, many or a size class.

v_call	clone_size	j_call	cdr3_length	d_call	cdr3_nt	cdr3_aa
TRBV15	once	TRBJ2-2	16	-	TGTGCCACCAGCAGTGAATGGGACTTAAACACCGGGGAGCTGTTTTTT	CATSSEWDLNTGELFF
TRBV5-1	-	TRBJ1-4	16	TRBD1	TGCGCCAGCAGATCCGGGACAGGGGGCGAATTAGGGAAACTGTTTTTT	CASRSGTGGELGKLFF
TRBV25-1	-	TRBJ1-2	15	TRBD1	TGTGCCAGCAGCCCACCGGGACAGGGGGCGTCTGGCTACACCTTC	CASSPPGQGASGYTF
TRBV5-1	-	TRBJ2-3	14	-	TGCGCCAGCAGCTTGGGGCAGGGCGCAGATACGCAGTATTTT	CASSLGQGADTQYF
TRBV6-1	-	TRBJ1-1	16	-	TGTGCCAGCAGTGAATACGGGACACAAATCAACACTGAAGCTTTCTTT	CASSEYGTQINTEAFF
TRBV7-6	-	TRBJ2-2	15	-	TGTGCCAGCAGCTTAGGGGGAGCGAACACCGGGGAGCTGTTTTTT	CASSLGGANTGELFF
TRBV5-1	-	TRBJ2-2	15	TRBD1	TGCGCCAGCAGGTCGGGACAGGCGAACACCGGGGAGCTGTTTTTT	CASRSGQANTGELFF
TRBV4-1	few	TRBJ2-1	17	TRBD2	TGCGCCAGCAGCCCCCGAAGCGGGAGGGGGTACTACAATGAGCAGTTCTTC	CASSPRSGRGYYNEQFF
TRBV14	few	TRBJ2-3	15	-	TGTGCCAGCAGCCAAGGTAGCGGTGCCACAGATACGCAGTATTTT	CASSQGSGATDTQYF
TRBV7-2	-	TRBJ2-6	17	TRBD1	TGTGCCAGCAGCCGCCTGGGTACAGGGGCCGGGGCCAACGTCCTGACTTTC	CASSRLGTGAGANVLTF
TRBV7-9	-	TRBJ2-7	12	-	TGTGCCAGCGGGGACGGCTCCTACGAGCAGTACTTC	CASGDGSYEQYF
TRBV18	-	TRBJ1-6	15	-	TGTGCCAGCTCACCCCTTGGCTTGGATAATTCACCCCTCCACTTT	CASSPLGLDNSPLHF
TRBV10-1	few	TRBJ2-7	14	-	TGCGCCAGCAGTGTTAACAGAAATGGTCTTGAGCAGTACTTC	CASSVNRNGLEQYF
TRBV28	-	TRBJ1-1	16	TRBD1	TGTGCCAGCAGTCGACGCAGGGGGCTGGTGAACACTGAAGCTTTCTTT	CASSRRRGLVNTEAFF
TRBV18	-	TRBJ2-5	11	-	TGTGCCAGCTCACCACAAGAGACCCAGTACTTC	CASSPQETQYF
TRBV27	-	TRBJ2-1	19	TRBD2	TGTGCCAGCAGTGACCGACCCGGGACTAGCGGGAGGACCTACAATGAGCAGTTCTTC	CASSDRPGTSGRTYNEQFF
TRBV4-1	-	TRBJ2-4	16	TRBD1	TGCGCCAGCAGCCAAGCCCCCCGGACAGGGAGAAACATTCAGTACTTC	CASSQAPRTGRNIQYF
TRBV5-1	-	TRBJ1-2	16	TRBD1	TGCGCCAGCAGCTACCAGAGGGACAGGGTGGACTATGGCTACACCTTC	CASSYQRDRVDYGYTF
TRBV5-1	-	TRBJ2-7	13	-	TGCGCCAGCAGCTTAAGCGGAATGGTCGAGCAGTACTTC	CASSLSGMVEQYF
TRBV7-2	-	TRBJ1-1	15	-	TGTGCCAGCAGCTTAGGAGTAGTTATGAACACTGAAGCTTTCTTT	CASSLGVVMNTEAFF
TRBV2	-	TRBJ2-7	14	TRBD1	TGTGCCAGCAGAACACAGGGGGCGCCGGGTGAGCAGTACTTC	CASRTQGAPGEQYF
TRBV30	-	TRBJ2-7	13	TRBD2	TGTGCCTGGAGTGGGGGGACCGGGGGGGAGCAGTACTTC	CAWSGGTGGEQYF
TRBV13	few	TRBJ2-1	15	-	TGTGCCAGCAGCTATGGTCTAAGCTCCTACAATGAGCAGTTCTTC	CASSYGLSSYNEQFF
TRBV4-3	-	TRBJ2-5	17	TRBD1	TGCGCCAGCAGCCAATGGACAGGGGCGTTTTTCCAAGAGACCCAGTACTTC	CASSQWTGAFFQETQYF
TRBV5-1	-	TRBJ2-7	15	TRBD1	TGCGCCAGCAGCTTGGGGACAGGGAAACCCTACGAGCAGTACTTC	CASSLGTGKPYEQYF
TRBV6-6	-	TRBJ1-2	14	-	TGTGCCAGCAGTTACGGGATGCTTAACTATGGCTACACCTTC	CASSYGMLNYGYTF
TRBV9	-	TRBJ2-1	11	-	TGTGCCAGCAGTTATGGACAGGAGCAGTTCTTC	CASSYGQEQFF
TRBV5-1	-	TRBJ2-5	14	TRBD2	TGCGCCAGCAGCTCAACCGGGGGGAAGGAGACCCAGTACTTC	CASSSTGGKETQYF
TRBV7-9	-	TRBJ1-2	14	TRBD1	TGTGCCAGCAGCCCGCGACAGGGGGCTTTTGGCTACACCTTC	CASSPRQGAFGYTF